This T cell receptor (beta chain) was identified during a study of cytomegalovirus exposure and HLA in healthy donors. Across the whole study: Among over 300 genotyped donors, more than 65% fell in the Caucasian-associated ancestry cluster.

The donors, nominally healthy at sampling, likely had unrecorded immune exposures. The CDR3 length is 23 residues. Per the germline V gene, CDR1 is MNHEY and CDR2 is SMNVEV (reference sequence). V shed 6 bases, J shed 2 bases, and the junction held 24 bases outside the gene matches. PCR primers comprised 60 Vbeta and 13 Jbeta primers. Authors' analysis steps: Later work found 74 million or so unique TCR beta chains, with some 11 million shared. Assay: immunoSEQ multiplex PCR; the TCRdb copy retains only in-frame clones and omits some. The V and J calls and clone size are taken from that table; D and trimming were inferred from the DNA. The profile shows over 150,000 clones, around 76% of them singletons.

The genes are TRBV27 and TRBJ2-2, with 13 bases lining up with TRBD2. The TCR comes from a man aged 55 to 70 in good health and CMV-seronegative. Sequencing was carried out using PBMCs. The DNA for the CDR3 is TGTGCCAGCAGCCCCTTGCTAACGTCACCCCGGACTAGCGGGGGCTCTAACACCGGGGAGCTGTTTTTT. This codes for CASSPLLTSPRTSGGSNTGELFF.